These T cell receptor beta chains were read from a single sample in a study of siplizumab effects on memory and regulatory T cells. The data were produced by immunoSEQ multiplex PCR, yet TCRdb's version contains in-frame clones alone and is incomplete. Here the sample spans fewer than 80,000 clones, about 92% being singletons. Source material: CD8+ T cells sorted from blood. The receptor set was obtained from a human donor in good health. Each CDR3 is given with its conserved first and last residue. The order of the fields is V gene, D gene, clone size, J gene, CDR3 protein, CDR3 DNA. A D gene is named only where the DNA matches it firmly. Rows may omit the clone size; those that give it use once, few, many or a size class.

V: TRBV7-9
D: -
size: -
J: TRBJ2-3
CDR3: CASSPGTIYRVADTQYF
DNA: TGTGCCAGCAGCCCCGGGACGATATACCGGGTCGCAGATACGCAGTATTTT

V: TRBV25-1
D: -
size: -
J: TRBJ1-3
CDR3: CASSEGHTNTIYF
DNA: TGTGCCAGCAGTGAGGGACACACGAACACCATATATTTT

V: TRBV19
D: TRBD2
size: -
J: TRBJ2-2
CDR3: CASSTQTSGGASGELFF
DNA: TGTGCCAGTAGTACCCAAACTAGCGGGGGGGCTTCCGGGGAGCTGTTTTTT

V: TRBV9
D: -
size: -
J: TRBJ1-3
CDR3: CASSVRGRDGVNTIYF
DNA: TGTGCCAGCAGCGTCCGCGGGCGGGATGGGGTAAACACCATATATTTT

V: TRBV5-1
D: -
size: once
J: TRBJ2-7
CDR3: CASSLEGLAYEQYF
DNA: TGCGCCAGCAGCTTGGAAGGCCTGGCCTACGAGCAGTACTTC

V: TRBV10-3
D: TRBD2
size: -
J: TRBJ2-7
CDR3: CATRHTSGGLYEQYF
DNA: TGTGCCACCAGGCATACTAGCGGGGGTTTGTACGAGCAGTACTTC

V: TRBV9
D: -
size: -
J: TRBJ2-1
CDR3: CASSVAWGANEQFF
DNA: TGTGCCAGCAGCGTAGCTTGGGGGGCCAATGAGCAGTTCTTC

V: TRBV5-1
D: TRBD2
size: -
J: TRBJ2-5
CDR3: CASSLIGGREETQYF
DNA: TGCGCCAGCAGCTTGATTGGAGGGAGGGAGGAGACCCAGTACTTC

V: TRBV6-5
D: TRBD1
size: -
J: TRBJ2-1
CDR3: CASSSGQGYYNEQFF
DNA: TGTGCCAGCAGTTCCGGACAGGGGTACTACAATGAGCAGTTCTTC

V: TRBV9
D: -
size: -
J: TRBJ1-2
CDR3: CASSVEGRPYGYTF
DNA: TGTGCCAGCAGCGTAGAGGGACGGCCCTATGGCTACACCTTC

V: TRBV19
D: -
size: -
J: TRBJ2-3
CDR3: CASSFGGPQDTQYF
DNA: TGTGCCAGTAGTTTCGGGGGGCCACAAGATACGCAGTATTTT

V: TRBV5-6
D: -
size: -
J: TRBJ2-5
CDR3: CASSLDGGGQETQYF
DNA: TGTGCCAGCAGCTTGGACGGTGGGGGACAAGAGACCCAGTACTTC

V: TRBV21-1
D: -
size: -
J: TRBJ1-5
CDR3: CASSKTRGVPKLPYQPQHF
DNA: TGTGCCAGCAGCAAAACGAGAGGGGTGCCGAAGTTACCCTATCAGCCCCAGCATTTT

V: TRBV7-9
D: -
size: -
J: TRBJ1-2
CDR3: CASSSGGDGYTF
DNA: TGTGCCAGCAGCTCCGGAGGTGACGGCTACACCTTC

V: TRBV19
D: -
size: -
J: TRBJ2-3
CDR3: CASRGGGADTQYF
DNA: TGTGCCAGTCGGGGCGGCGGAGCAGATACGCAGTATTTT

V: TRBV5-4
D: TRBD1
size: -
J: TRBJ1-1
CDR3: CASSLGGTANTEAFF
DNA: TGTGCCAGCAGCTTGGGGGGGACAGCGAACACTGAAGCTTTCTTT

V: TRBV27
D: TRBD1
size: -
J: TRBJ2-3
CDR3: CASSFRDRDTDTQYF
DNA: TGTGCCAGCAGTTTCAGGGACAGGGACACAGATACGCAGTATTTT

V: TRBV19
D: -
size: -
J: TRBJ1-6
CDR3: CASSIYLDSPLHF
DNA: TGTGCCAGTAGTATATATCTCGATTCACCCCTCCACTTT

V: TRBV28
D: -
size: -
J: TRBJ1-3
CDR3: CASSHLGPPDDPSGNTIYF
DNA: TGTGCCAGCAGTCACCTCGGACCGCCTGATGACCCCTCTGGAAACACCATATATTTT

V: TRBV20-1
D: -
size: -
J: TRBJ2-1
CDR3: CSASGTGGMVF
DNA: TGCAGTGCTAGCGGAACCGGCGGCATGGTCTTC

V: TRBV19
D: -
size: -
J: TRBJ1-1
CDR3: CASSILGGGTEAFF
DNA: TGTGCCAGTAGTATCTTGGGGGGAGGCACTGAAGCTTTCTTT

V: TRBV4-1
D: -
size: -
J: TRBJ1-5
CDR3: CASSQGGPQPQHF
DNA: TGCGCCAGCAGCCAAGGGGGCCCTCAGCCCCAGCATTTT

V: TRBV19
D: -
size: -
J: TRBJ2-1
CDR3: CATSAFQGNYEQFF
DNA: TGTGCCACTTCCGCCTTCCAGGGAAACTATGAGCAGTTCTTC

V: TRBV5-1
D: -
size: -
J: TRBJ2-7
CDR3: CASSLASDYEQYF
DNA: TGCGCCAGCAGCTTGGCCAGCGACTACGAGCAGTACTTC

V: TRBV7-2
D: -
size: -
J: TRBJ2-7
CDR3: CASSYRDFYYEQYF
DNA: TGTGCCAGCAGCTACCGGGACTTTTACTACGAGCAGTACTTC

V: TRBV7-3
D: TRBD2
size: -
J: TRBJ2-5
CDR3: CASSLGGGNQETQYF
DNA: TGTGCCAGCAGCCTAGGCGGGGGGAACCAAGAGACCCAGTACTTC

V: TRBV7-6
D: -
size: -
J: TRBJ1-3
CDR3: CASSSTGSGNTIYF
DNA: TGTGCCAGCAGCTCTACAGGGAGTGGAAACACCATATATTTT

V: TRBV4-2
D: -
size: -
J: TRBJ2-7
CDR3: CASSQDPVIRGYEQYF
DNA: TGTGCCAGCAGCCAGGATCCAGTCATTAGAGGCTACGAGCAGTACTTC

V: TRBV5-6
D: -
size: -
J: TRBJ2-7
CDR3: CASTAWDGNYEQYF
DNA: TGTGCCAGCACCGCCTGGGACGGAAACTACGAGCAGTACTTC

V: TRBV13
D: -
size: -
J: TRBJ2-3
CDR3: CASSSKGLPSADTQYF
DNA: TGTGCCAGCAGCTCCAAAGGACTACCTAGTGCAGATACGCAGTATTTT

V: TRBV27
D: TRBD1
size: once
J: TRBJ2-7
CDR3: CASSSTGTFYEQYF
DNA: TGTGCCAGCAGCTCGACAGGGACCTTCTACGAGCAGTACTTC

V: TRBV27
D: -
size: -
J: TRBJ1-5
CDR3: CASSLSGPIYQPQHF
DNA: TGTGCCAGCAGTTTATCGGGGCCGATTTATCAGCCCCAGCATTTT

V: TRBV28
D: -
size: -
J: TRBJ2-4
CDR3: CASCPLTTLNIQYF
DNA: TGTGCCAGCTGTCCGCTGACTACTTTAAACATTCAGTACTTC

V: TRBV7-2
D: -
size: -
J: TRBJ2-1
CDR3: CASSKLGGSGGEQFF
DNA: TGTGCCAGCAGCAAGCTAGGAGGGAGCGGCGGTGAGCAGTTCTTC

V: TRBV27
D: TRBD2
size: -
J: TRBJ2-7
CDR3: CASKGTNYEQYF
DNA: TGTGCCAGCAAGGGGACTAACTACGAGCAGTACTTC

V: TRBV7-2
D: TRBD2
size: -
J: TRBJ2-3
CDR3: CASSLVSGGADTQYF
DNA: TGTGCCAGCAGCTTAGTTAGCGGGGGGGCAGATACGCAGTATTTT

V: TRBV29-1
D: -
size: -
J: TRBJ2-7
CDR3: CSVGRDGETYEQYF
DNA: TGCAGCGTTGGGAGGGACGGAGAGACCTACGAGCAGTACTTC

V: TRBV7-9
D: -
size: -
J: TRBJ2-5
CDR3: CASSLEQKETQYF
DNA: TGTGCCAGCAGCTTAGAACAGAAAGAGACCCAGTACTTC

V: TRBV5-4
D: -
size: -
J: TRBJ1-1
CDR3: CASSLYTEAFF
DNA: TGTGCCAGCAGCTTGTACACTGAAGCTTTCTTT

V: TRBV10-3
D: -
size: -
J: TRBJ1-1
CDR3: CAISGGGDPGNTEAFF
DNA: TGTGCCATCAGTGGGGGGGGTGATCCCGGGAACACTGAAGCTTTCTTT

V: TRBV11-3
D: TRBD1
size: once
J: TRBJ2-7
CDR3: CASSPGQGPYEQYF
DNA: TGTGCCAGCAGCCCGGGACAGGGTCCCTACGAGCAGTACTTC

V: TRBV27
D: -
size: -
J: TRBJ1-5
CDR3: CASSLSFNQPQHF
DNA: TGTGCCAGCAGTTTATCATTTAATCAGCCCCAGCATTTT